This T cell receptor beta chain was retrieved from a study of T cells expressing NK-cell markers. The length of the CDR3 is 16 residues. CDR1 SGHAT and CDR2 FQNNGV come from the germline V gene. No DNA is given; TCRdb re-called the 5' RACE reads and lists each CDR3 protein once. This sample contains 550,000 to 600,000 distinct CDR3 sequences. The clonotype originates from a man between 18 and 29 years old in good health. The sequencing sample was made of blood T cells: a sorted CD56 or NKG2C T cell subset, CD4+ or CD8+ T cells, or bulk PBMC T cells (not recorded which). The V gene is TRBV11-2, the J gene TRBJ2-1; there is no DNA to check the TCRdb D call of TRBD2. CDR3 sequence reads: CASSLEGLAGENEQFF.